This passage covers 19 T cell receptor beta chains from one sample sequenced in a study of memory CD4+ T cells and cytomegalovirus serostatus. Profiling relied on immunoSEQ multiplex PCR, and the TCRdb table lists in-frame clones only, not all of them. The sample contains about 58,000 clones, approximately 77% of which appear only once. The sort gate was single viable CD3+CD4+CD8-CD45RO+ cells for memory CD4+ T cells. The sample comprised memory CD4+ T cells from blood. These receptors came from an adult in good health and CMV-seronegative. Some clones in this sample may be carry-over from other donors' samples.

The rearrangement uses TRBV6-5 and TRBJ1-5; the D is unclear. V was trimmed by 4 bases and J by 1 base, leaving 5 bases between them. The CDR3 totals 13 residues. The germline V gene has CDR1 MNHEY and CDR2 SVGAGI. CDR3 sequence reads: CASSSESNQPQHF. The CDR3 nucleotides read TGTGCCAGCAGTTCGGAAAGCAATCAGCCCCAGCATTTT.

The genes are TRBV2 and TRBJ2-5; 8 nucleotides agree with TRBD2. V gave up 7 bases and J gave up 5 bases; unmatched junction bases: 12. The CDR3 runs to 15 residues. Germline CDR1 reads SNHLY; CDR2 reads FYNNEI. The CDR3 loop is CASNLLGREGETQYF. CDR3 DNA: TGTGCCAGCAACCTCCTCGGGAGGGAGGGGGAGACCCAGTACTTC.

This chain connects TRBV2 to TRBJ2-3; weak D call: TRBD2 (5 bases). Trimming shortened V by 4 bases and J by 9 bases, and 11 bases separated the two germline ends. The CDR3 is made up of 12 amino acids. Germline V CDR1 and CDR2: SNHLY, FYNNEI. The CDR3 sequence is CASSGEGRTQYF. CDR3 coding DNA: TGTGCCAGCAGTGGAGAGGGCCGGACGCAGTATTTT.

The J gene is TRBJ2-1, the V gene TRBV4-3, with TRBD2 matching over 14 bases. V shed 1 base, J shed 7 bases, and the junction held 9 bases outside the gene matches. CDR3 length equals 18 residues. The germline V gene encodes CDR1 LGHNA and CDR2 YSLEER. The CDR3 nucleotides read TGCGCCAGCAGCCAAGCTTATTCGAGACTAGCGGGAGGGAATGAGCAGTTCTTC. This translates into CASSQAYSRLAGGNEQFF.

This clone was found a few times. This CDR3 is also generated by other DNA sequences in the sample. The chain is built from TRBV28 and TRBJ2-7; no clear D gene. Germline V lookup: CDR1 MDHEN, CDR2 SYDVKM. Deletions cut 4 bases from V and 4 bases from J, with 8 bases between. CDR3 size: 12 residues. The chain's CDR3 is CASSSQVYEQYF. The CDR3 DNA follows: TGTGCCAGCAGTTCCCAGGTGTACGAGCAGTACTTC.

This clone was picked up one time. V usage is TRBV6-6 and J usage is TRBJ2-2, with D perhaps TRBD2 (6 bases). The CDR3 is 13 residues long. V was trimmed by 6 bases and J by 3 bases, leaving 8 bases between them. The V gene's germline CDR1 is MNHNY and CDR2 SVGAGI (reference sequence). The CDR3 bases are TGTGCCAGCAGGAGACTAGACACCGGGGAGCTGTTTTTT. Translated, it gives CASRRLDTGELFF.

This clone appeared a few times. CDR3 protein: CASSLRDRDDEQYF. CDR3 DNA: TGTGCCAGTAGCCTGAGGGACAGGGACGACGAGCAGTACTTC. V is TRBV19 and J is TRBJ2-7, with TRBD1 matching 9 bases. Germline CDR1 and CDR2: LNHDA and SQIVND (reference sequence). V trimming: 6 bases; J trimming: 5 bases; junction bases outside the gene matches: 8. The CDR3 has 14 residues.

The CDR3 reads CASHPGARYNEQFF. The CDR3 nucleotides are TGTGCCAGCCATCCGGGAGCGCGGTACAATGAGCAGTTCTTC. This chain links TRBV27 with TRBJ2-1; tentatively, D is TRBD2 (6 bases). This CDR3 is built from 14 residues. CDR1 MNHEY and CDR2 SMNVEV come from the germline V gene (reference sequence). V was cut by 8 bases and J by 4 bases, with 15 bases left in between.

Only a few counts were recorded for this clone. The rearrangement uses TRBV20-1 and TRBJ2-2; D remains ambiguous. Germline-derived CDR1 and CDR2 are DFQATT and SNEGSKA (reference sequence). The germline V and J ends were trimmed by 6 bases and 4 bases, with 6 bases remaining between them. The CDR3 runs to 11 residues. The CDR3 nucleotides read TGCAGTGCCCGGTCCACCGGGGAGCTGTTTTTT. Its protein is CSARSTGELFF.

V is TRBV9 and J is TRBJ2-1; D is possibly TRBD1 (6 bases). CDR1 and CDR2 from the germline V gene are SGDLS and YYNGEE. CDR3 size: 13 residues. Trimming left V 0 bases short and J 6 bases short, with 7 bases between. CDR3 amino acids: CASSVEQGNEQFF. The CDR3 nucleotides read TGTGCCAGCAGCGTAGAACAGGGCAATGAGCAGTTCTTC. Full variable domain (remainder filled in from reference TRBV9 and TRBJ2-1): DSGVTQTPKHLITATGQRVTLRCSPRSGDLSVYWYQQSLDQGLQFLIQYYNGEERAKGNILERFSAQQFPDLHSELNLSSLELGDSALYFCASSVEQGNEQFFGPGTRLTVL.

V usage is TRBV4-3 and J usage is TRBJ2-2, with D hard to call. The V end lost 0 bases, the J end lost 2 bases, and 10 bases lay between the germline ends. This CDR3 is 16 amino acids long. Germline lookup yields CDR1 LGHNA and CDR2 YSLEER. The CDR3 region is CASSQDPQINTGELFF. CDR3 sequence (DNA): TGCGCCAGCAGCCAAGATCCCCAGATTAACACCGGGGAGCTGTTTTTT.

This rearrangement joins TRBV27 to TRBJ1-2; D unclear. Germline lookup yields CDR1 MNHEY and CDR2 SMNVEV (reference sequence). There are 16 residues in the CDR3. V shed 6 bases and J shed 7 bases, with 24 bases lying between them. CDR3 sequence: CASRRPLGGDNSGYTF. For the CDR3, the DNA is TGTGCCAGCAGACGGCCCCTGGGAGGAGATAATAGTGGCTACACCTTC.

The V and J genes are TRBV5-1 and TRBJ2-3; possibly TRBD2 for D (6 bases). The CDR3 is 15 residues long. Trimming shortened V by 0 bases and J by 5 bases, and 13 bases separated the two germline ends. The germline CDR1 and CDR2 sequences are SGHRS and YFSETQ. DNA of the CDR3: TGCGCCAGCAGCTTGGCGGGAGTTGGAGTAGATACGCAGTATTTT. This sequence encodes CASSLAGVGVDTQYF.

This clone was counted between two and nine times. The J gene is TRBJ1-2, the V gene TRBV2, with D unresolved. Germline assignment: CDR1 SNHLY and CDR2 FYNNEI. The CDR3 has 14 residues. V was clipped by 9 bases and J by 4 bases, with 18 bases between them. The CDR3 is CASLPGGVIYGYTF. For the CDR3, the DNA is TGTGCCAGTCTTCCGGGCGGAGTGATCTATGGCTACACCTTC.

The chain recombines TRBV5-1 with TRBJ2-1; D unclear. Germline V gene sequence: CDR1 SGHRS, CDR2 YFSETQ. Trimming pared 5 bases from V and 6 bases from J, leaving 12 bases between. The CDR3 is made up of 13 amino acids. The CDR3: CASRPGPRNEQFF. The CDR3 DNA sequence: TGCGCCAGCAGACCGGGCCCCCGCAATGAGCAGTTCTTC.

V and J are TRBV10-3 and TRBJ2-3; D is possibly TRBD2 (5 bases). This CDR3 is built from 14 residues. V shed 0 bases and J shed 5 bases, with 9 bases lying between them. CDR1 is ENHRY, CDR2 SYGVKD, per germline. The CDR3 protein is CAISESGGGDTQYF. The CDR3 nucleotides are TGTGCCATCAGTGAGTCCGGAGGCGGAGATACGCAGTATTTT.

CDR3 region: CASSYSSQGAVGYTF. Written as DNA, the CDR3 is TGTGCCAGCAGTTACTCGTCCCAGGGGGCTGTGGGCTACACCTTC. The genes are TRBV6-6 and TRBJ1-2; the match to TRBD1 covers 8 bases. Germline V gene data show CDR1 as MNHNY and CDR2 as SVGAGI (reference sequence). Unmatched junction bases numbered 8, after V lost 0 bases and J lost 8 bases. The CDR3 runs 15 residues.

This chain uses TRBV6-1 with TRBJ2-7; D might be TRBD2 (5 bases). From germline, CDR1 is MNHNS and CDR2 SASEGT. The ends were cut back, 8 bases at V and 0 bases at J, with 14 bases in the middle. CDR3 size: 14 residues. CDR3 bases: TGTGCCAGCCTCCCTGGAACTAGCTCCTACGAGCAGTACTTC. Translated, it gives CASLPGTSSYEQYF.

This clone has only a few counts. The chain uses TRBV27 and TRBJ1-6; 7 bases map to TRBD1. Per germline, CDR1 MNHEY and CDR2 SMNVEV (reference sequence). This CDR3 region has 15 residues. V gave up 6 bases and J gave up 10 bases; unmatched junction bases: 12. Here the CDR3 DNA reads TGTGCCAGCAGAGAAGGGGGCAGGGGGGGCTCACCCCTCCACTTT. As protein: CASREGGRGGSPLHF.